This T cell receptor beta chain was recovered during a study of vaccination effects on CD4 cells after COVID-19. To note about this clone: No antigen is known for it.

Before any sequencing was done, the ViraFEST assay used viral peptide pools to expand antigen-specific CD4+ T cells. Culturing for around eleven days preceded CD4+ T cell isolation. All vaccine recipients tested negative for nucleocapsid antibodies and had never contracted SARS-CoV-2 infection. PBMC cultures contained 2 million or so cells per well, approximately 10 IU/ml IL-2 and around 9.6 ug/ml peptides. IL-2 medium supplanted half the medium on days 3 and 7. Method: immunoSEQ multiplex PCR; TCRdb's copy keeps in-frame clones and lacks some. This table has fewer than 40,000 clones, 55% to 75% appearing once. This CDR3 comprises 15 residues. CDR1 is SNHLY, CDR2 FYNNEI, per germline. V was clipped by 5 bases and J by 2 bases, with 13 bases between them.

Source: CD4+ T cells from PBMCs cultured with SARS-CoV-2 spike peptides, taken before COVID-19 vaccination. The clonotype originates from a human donor who received a COVID-19 vaccine. The chain couples TRBV2 to TRBJ1-5; D might be TRBD1 (5 bases). Here the CDR3 DNA reads TGTGCCAGCAGTCGTCAGGGAGGAGGCAATCAGCCCCAGCATTTT. Translating gives CASSRQGGGNQPQHF.